Listed below are T cell receptor beta chains from one sample, sequenced in a study of T cell changes during pregnancy in multiple sclerosis. This table comes from immunoSEQ multiplex PCR, and its TCRdb copy is limited to in-frame clones, with some not included. The data show roughly 40,000 clones, approximately 90% seen once. The input for sequencing was peripheral blood, taken before pregnancy. The receptors shown here come from a female donor with multiple sclerosis, enrolled in a pregnancy study. Each CDR3 is given with its conserved first and last residue. Fields, in order: V gene, J gene, D gene, clone size, CDR3 DNA, CDR3 protein. D genes are given only for firm matches. Some rows mark clone size as missing; the rest say once, few, many or name a class of expanded clone.

TRBV5-4	TRBJ2-7	TRBD2	.	TGTGCCAGCAGCTTTGGGACTAGCGACGAGCAGTACTTC	CASSFGTSDEQYF
TRBV29-1	TRBJ1-2	.	.	TGCAGCGTTGACGGTCTAAACTATGGCTACACCTTC	CSVDGLNYGYTF
TRBV7-2	TRBJ1-5	.	once	TGTGCCAGCAGCTTTAGGGTGGAGGGTCAGCCCCAGCATTTT	CASSFRVEGQPQHF
TRBV7-9	TRBJ2-5	.	.	TGTGCCAGCAGCTTAGCGTGGTCGGGCGGGTCACAAGAGACCCAGTACTTC	CASSLAWSGGSQETQYF
TRBV9	TRBJ1-2	.	.	TGTGCCAGCAGCGTAGCTGTAACAGCTAACTATGGCTACACCTTC	CASSVAVTANYGYTF
TRBV7-8	TRBJ2-7	TRBD1	.	TGTGCCAGCAGCTGGGGGACAGGGGGTTCCTACGAGCAGTACTTC	CASSWGTGGSYEQYF
TRBV14	TRBJ2-1	TRBD2	.	TGTGCCAGCAGCCTCGGGACTAGCGTTTACAATGAGCAGTTCTTC	CASSLGTSVYNEQFF
TRBV10-1	TRBJ2-5	TRBD1	.	TGCGCCAGCAGTGAGTCTTCGGACAGGGAAGAGACCCAGTACTTC	CASSESSDREETQYF
TRBV2	TRBJ2-7	TRBD1	.	TGTGCCAGCAGGAGGACAGGAACCATATTAGCCTACGAGCAGTACTTC	CASRRTGTILAYEQYF
TRBV6-5	TRBJ1-1	TRBD1	.	TGTGCCAGCAGTTCATACAGGGGGAACACTGAAGCTTTCTTT	CASSSYRGNTEAFF
TRBV2	TRBJ2-1	TRBD2	.	TGTGCCAGCAGCGGGACTAGCGGGAATGAGCAGTTCTTC	CASSGTSGNEQFF
TRBV28	TRBJ1-5	.	.	TGTGCCAGCAGTTTCTCCGCGGGGGGGAATCAGCCCCAGCATTTT	CASSFSAGGNQPQHF
TRBV10-1	TRBJ2-3	.	.	TGCGCCAGCAGTGATACAGGCTTTACAGATACGCAGTATTTT	CASSDTGFTDTQYF
TRBV7-7	TRBJ2-7	TRBD2	once	TGTGCCAGCAGCCCAACTAGCGGGCCTACCCACGAGCAGTACTTC	CASSPTSGPTHEQYF
TRBV5-1	TRBJ2-2	TRBD2	.	TGCGCCAGCAGCGATCTAGCGGGAGGGAACACCGGGGAGCTGTTTTTT	CASSDLAGGNTGELFF
TRBV30	TRBJ1-5	.	.	TGTGCCTGGAGTCAAACACAGGAAGGCCGCCAGCCCCAGCATTTT	CAWSQTQEGRQPQHF
TRBV30	TRBJ1-4	.	.	TGTGCCTGGGGGGGCGCCGAAAAACTGTTTTTT	CAWGGAEKLFF
TRBV18	TRBJ2-3	TRBD2	once	TGTGCCAGCTCACCGGCGGGACTAGCGGGGAATACGCAGTATTTT	CASSPAGLAGNTQYF
TRBV5-4	TRBJ2-5	.	.	TGTGCCAGCAGCTTGGGTAAGACAGGAACACAAGAGACCCAGTACTTC	CASSLGKTGTQETQYF
TRBV7-9	TRBJ1-4	.	.	TGTGCCAGCAGCTTAACAACAGAAAATGAAAAACTGTTTTTT	CASSLTTENEKLFF
TRBV5-6	TRBJ2-7	TRBD2	few	TGTGCCAGCAGCTTAGGGTTGACGGGAGGGGGCTACGAGCAGTACTTC	CASSLGLTGGGYEQYF
TRBV9	TRBJ2-7	.	.	TGTGCCAGCAGCGCTGCCCCACGAGGGCCGGTTCAGGACGAGCAGTACTTC	CASSAAPRGPVQDEQYF
TRBV2	TRBJ2-1	TRBD1	.	TGTGCCAGCAGTGAAATGGGACAGGGGTTAAATGAGCAGTTCTTC	CASSEMGQGLNEQFF
TRBV19	TRBJ2-7	.	.	TGTGCCAGTAGTATAACGGACAGCGGTCTCTACGAGCAGTACTTC	CASSITDSGLYEQYF
TRBV6-6	TRBJ2-5	TRBD2	.	TGTGCCAGCAGTTATAGCGGGCCCGGTCAGGAGACCCAGTACTTC	CASSYSGPGQETQYF
TRBV5-5	TRBJ2-7	TRBD1	.	TGTGCCAGCAGCTTGGGGGGTGACAGGGCCTACGAGCAGTACTTC	CASSLGGDRAYEQYF
TRBV4-2	TRBJ2-1	.	.	TGTGCCAGCAGCCAAGATCAGGAGCGGGTCAATGAGCAGTTCTTC	CASSQDQERVNEQFF
TRBV7-2	TRBJ2-1	TRBD2	.	TGTGCCAGCAGATCTAGTCCTCAAACCGGGACTAGCTCCCAGTTCTTC	CASRSSPQTGTSSQFF
TRBV18	TRBJ1-4	TRBD1	.	TGTGCCAGCTCACCAGGGACAGGGGTCGAAAAACTGTTTTTT	CASSPGTGVEKLFF
TRBV5-1	TRBJ2-7	.	.	TGCGCCAGCAGCGCGGGGACAGTCTACGAGCAGTACTTC	CASSAGTVYEQYF
TRBV27	TRBJ1-2	.	.	TGTGCCAGCAGTTCCCTAGAGGCCACCTATGGCTACACCTTC	CASSSLEATYGYTF
TRBV19	TRBJ1-1	.	.	TGTGCCAGTAGTATAGGGACAGCCACTGAAGCTTTCTTT	CASSIGTATEAFF
TRBV19	TRBJ2-7	TRBD2	once	TGTGCCAGTAGTATGAGCGGGACCTACGAGCAGTACTTC	CASSMSGTYEQYF
TRBV7-2	TRBJ2-5	TRBD2	.	TGTGCCAGCAGCTTATGGCGGGAGCAAGAGACCCAGTACTTC	CASSLWREQETQYF
TRBV5-1	TRBJ1-2	.	.	TGCGCCAGCAGCTTGGACGGTTCTAACTATGGCTACACCTTC	CASSLDGSNYGYTF
TRBV5-1	TRBJ1-1	TRBD1	.	TGCGCCAGCAGCTTGGCCAGGACAGGGGCCCACCTAACGAACACTGAAGCTTTCTTT	CASSLARTGAHLTNTEAFF
TRBV6-5	TRBJ1-1	.	.	TGTGCCAGCAGTTACTCAGGGAGGGTTACTGAAGCTTTCTTT	CASSYSGRVTEAFF
TRBV7-9	TRBJ2-3	TRBD2	.	TGTGCCAGCAGCGCACTAGCGGTGAGCACAGATACGCAGTATTTT	CASSALAVSTDTQYF
TRBV7-3	TRBJ1-1	.	.	TGTGCCAGCAGCTTAACAGGGGAGAACACTGAAGCTTTCTTT	CASSLTGENTEAFF
TRBV7-9	TRBJ2-7	TRBD2	.	TGTGCCAGCAGCCCAGGGACTAGCGGGAAGAACGAGCAGTACTTC	CASSPGTSGKNEQYF
TRBV5-1	TRBJ1-2	TRBD1	.	TGCGCCAGCAGCGTAGGACAGGGCATGGTTGGCTACACCTTC	CASSVGQGMVGYTF
TRBV5-1	TRBJ1-5	TRBD1	.	TGCGCCAGCAGCTTGGGACAGGGGGACAATCAGCCCCAGCATTTT	CASSLGQGDNQPQHF
TRBV19	TRBJ2-7	TRBD1	.	TGTGCCAGTAGTGAGGACAGGGGAGGAGCCGAGCAGTACTTC	CASSEDRGGAEQYF
TRBV10-3	TRBJ2-2	TRBD2	.	TGTGCCATCAGTGAGAGACTAGCGGGGGGCTCCGGGGAGCTGTTTTTT	CAISERLAGGSGELFF
TRBV6-5	TRBJ2-7	TRBD2	.	TGTGCCAGCAGGGGACTAGCGGGAAGCGAGCAGTACTTC	CASRGLAGSEQYF
TRBV4-1	TRBJ1-1	TRBD1	.	TGCGCCAGCAGCCCCTCACAGGGGTCGAACACTGAAGCTTTCTTT	CASSPSQGSNTEAFF
TRBV6-1	TRBJ2-1	TRBD2	.	TGTGCCGGATCGGAAGCGGGAGAGATTTACAATGAGCAGTTCTTC	CAGSEAGEIYNEQFF
TRBV6-1	TRBJ2-7	.	.	TGTGCCAGCAGTCTAGGGGCTTCTCGGCAGTACGAGCAGTACTTC	CASSLGASRQYEQYF
TRBV2	TRBJ2-5	.	.	TGTGCCAGCAGGCTTACAGGGTGGAGGGAGACCCAGTACTTC	CASRLTGWRETQYF
TRBV5-4	TRBJ2-1	TRBD2	.	TGTGCCAGCAGTTCAGGCGTAGCGGGGGAATACAATGAGCAGTTCTTC	CASSSGVAGEYNEQFF
TRBV30	TRBJ2-1	TRBD2	once	TGTGCATCGAGCGGGAGGGGCTCCTACAATGAGCAGTTCTTC	CASSGRGSYNEQFF
TRBV18	TRBJ1-4	.	.	TGTGCCAGCTCACCTCCAGGTTCCCTACTAGCAACTAATGAAAAACTGTTTTTT	CASSPPGSLLATNEKLFF
TRBV30	TRBJ2-7	TRBD2	.	TGTGCCTGGGAAAGGGGCGGGAGTTCTTACGAGCAGTACTTC	CAWERGGSSYEQYF
TRBV28	TRBJ1-5	TRBD1	.	TGTGCCAGCAGTCCCGGGACAGGGGGCAATCAGCCCCAGCATTTT	CASSPGTGGNQPQHF
TRBV11-2	TRBJ2-1	TRBD2	.	TGTGCCAGCAGCTCGGGACTAGCGGGATACAATGAGCAGTTCTTC	CASSSGLAGYNEQFF